This TCR beta chain was recovered during a study of blood T cell repertoires in COVID-19. The CDR3 has 15 residues. Between the trimmed V and J ends, which lost 8 bases and 4 bases, there was a span of 18 bases. The germline V gene encodes CDR1 LNHNV and CDR2 YYDKDF (reference sequence). Produced via immunoSEQ multiplex PCR; TCRdb's table is partial and in-frame only. The repertoire has roughly 140,000 clones, around 85% of them found once; the top ten carry about 2.5%. This clonotype was obtained from a woman aged 70 to 79 with acute or convalescent COVID-19. The chain joins TRBV15 to TRBJ2-1, with D possibly matching TRBD2 (7 bases). Sequencing was done on a sample of peripheral blood. The CDR3 loop is CATHWEGGAYNEQFF. The CDR3 nucleotides read TGTGCCACCCACTGGGAGGGGGGGGCGTACAATGAGCAGTTCTTC. Drawing the rest from reference TRBV15 and TRBJ2-1, the complete variable domain is DAMVIQNPRYQVTQFGKPVTLSCSQTLNHNVMYWYQQKSSQAPKLLFHYYDKDFNNEADTPDNFQSRRPNTSFCFLDIRSPGLGDTAMYLCATHWEGGAYNEQFFGPGTRLTVL.